This T cell receptor beta chain was profiled in a study of cytomegalovirus exposure and HLA in healthy donors. With 60 Vbeta and 13 Jbeta primers, the PCR was carried out. Here immunoSEQ multiplex PCR was the method, and the copy in TCRdb shows in-frame clones only, minus some. Among some 98,000 clones listed, approximately 78% were seen once. V shed 5 bases and J shed 3 bases, with 11 bases lying between them. The CDR3 extends over 13 amino acids. Germline lookup yields CDR1 SGHRS and CDR2 YFSETQ. The V and J genes are TRBV5-1 and TRBJ1-1; D gene uncertain. This receptor was taken from a man aged 35 to 55 in good health and CMV-seronegative. The sample consisted of PBMCs. DNA for the CDR3: TGCGCCAGCAGTCTAAGACAAGACACTGAAGCTTTCTTT. Amino acids: CASSLRQDTEAFF.